A selection of T cell receptor beta chains follows, all from one sample in a study of blood T cell repertoires in COVID-19. Clones were sequenced by immunoSEQ multiplex PCR, and TCRdb holds only the in-frame ones, with some missing. The sample has about 310,000 clones; about 88% are singletons. Sequencing input: peripheral blood. The receptors were sampled from a man between 65 and 79 years old with acute or convalescent COVID-19. The CDR3 runs from the conserved cysteine through the conserved F or W. The D gene is left open where the match is weak. Some rows have no size entry. The others give once, few or many, or a class for an expanded clone.

clone_size,j_call,v_call,d_call,cdr3_aa,cdr3_nt
NA,TRBJ1-2,TRBV9,TRBD1,CASSPVNRGYYGYTF,TGTGCCAGCAGCCCAGTTAACAGGGGCTACTATGGCTACACCTTC
NA,TRBJ1-1,TRBV5-1,TRBD1,CASSPDRGGEAFF,TGCGCCAGCAGCCCGGACAGGGGAGGCGAAGCTTTCTTT
NA,TRBJ2-3,TRBV7-2,TRBD1,CASSRQGTVSTDTQYF,TGTGCCAGCAGTAGACAGGGTACTGTGAGCACAGATACGCAGTATTTT
NA,TRBJ2-3,TRBV4-2,NA,CASSADRITDTQYF,TGTGCCAGCAGCGCGGACAGAATCACAGATACGCAGTATTTT
NA,TRBJ2-7,TRBV5-1,TRBD1,CASSGRQGIEDEQYF,TGCGCCAGCAGCGGAAGACAGGGGATAGAGGACGAGCAGTACTTC
NA,TRBJ1-1,TRBV12-2,NA,CASRLTCTEAFF,TGTGCAAGTCGCTTGACTTGTACTGAAGCTTTCTTT
NA,TRBJ1-2,TRBV25-1,NA,CASSDMGGIDGYTF,TGTGCCAGCAGTGATATGGGGGGGATAGATGGCTACACCTTC
NA,TRBJ2-1,TRBV9,NA,CASSVTGSGEQFF,TGTGCCAGCAGCGTAACAGGGTCGGGGGAGCAGTTCTTC
NA,TRBJ2-5,TRBV28,NA,CASKGLGRAQETQYF,TGTGCCAGCAAAGGTCTTGGGCGGGCCCAAGAGACCCAGTACTTC
once,TRBJ2-7,TRBV7-9,NA,CASSLGGTSEQYF,TGTGCCAGCAGCTTGGGGGGTACATCCGAGCAGTACTTC
NA,TRBJ1-4,TRBV5-6,TRBD1,CASSTDRGGEKLFF,TGTGCCAGCAGCACCGACAGGGGTGGGGAAAAACTGTTTTTT
NA,TRBJ2-2,TRBV19,TRBD2,CASSRTSGRTGELFF,TGTGCCAGTAGCCGGACTAGCGGGAGAACCGGGGAGCTGTTTTTT
NA,TRBJ1-2,TRBV19,NA,CASSILQSGDYGYTF,TGTGCCAGTAGTATATTACAGTCAGGGGACTATGGCTACACCTTC
NA,TRBJ2-7,TRBV9,TRBD1,CASSVGQGVYEQYF,TGTGCCAGCAGCGTCGGACAGGGGGTCTACGAGCAGTACTTC
NA,TRBJ2-1,TRBV7-2,TRBD2,CASSLPGGGAISRNEQFF,TGTGCCAGCAGCTTACCGGGCGGGGGGGCTATATCAAGGAATGAGCAGTTCTTC
NA,TRBJ2-5,TRBV10-3,TRBD2,CAISDLSGGSQETQYF,TGTGCCATCAGTGACCTTAGCGGGGGCTCCCAAGAGACCCAGTACTTC
NA,TRBJ2-5,TRBV23-1,TRBD2,CASSQRTSGGNQETQYF,TGCGCCAGCAGTCAACGGACTAGCGGGGGGAACCAAGAGACCCAGTACTTC
NA,TRBJ1-5,TRBV5-6,NA,CASSLRDGGDQPQHF,TGTGCCAGCAGCCTCCGGGACGGGGGAGATCAGCCCCAGCATTTT
NA,TRBJ2-3,TRBV18,NA,CASSPPSADTQYF,TGTGCCAGCTCACCCCCCAGTGCTGATACGCAGTATTTT
NA,TRBJ2-2,TRBV2,TRBD1,CASSGTANTGELFF,TGTGCCAGCAGCGGGACAGCGAACACCGGGGAGCTGTTTTTT
NA,TRBJ2-7,TRBV28,NA,CASSLSGWTYEQYF,TGTGCCAGCAGTTTATCCGGGTGGACCTACGAGCAGTACTTC
NA,TRBJ2-7,TRBV7-9,NA,CASSSGLSPLYEQYF,TGTGCCAGCAGCTCTGGGCTCTCCCCCCTCTACGAGCAGTACTTC